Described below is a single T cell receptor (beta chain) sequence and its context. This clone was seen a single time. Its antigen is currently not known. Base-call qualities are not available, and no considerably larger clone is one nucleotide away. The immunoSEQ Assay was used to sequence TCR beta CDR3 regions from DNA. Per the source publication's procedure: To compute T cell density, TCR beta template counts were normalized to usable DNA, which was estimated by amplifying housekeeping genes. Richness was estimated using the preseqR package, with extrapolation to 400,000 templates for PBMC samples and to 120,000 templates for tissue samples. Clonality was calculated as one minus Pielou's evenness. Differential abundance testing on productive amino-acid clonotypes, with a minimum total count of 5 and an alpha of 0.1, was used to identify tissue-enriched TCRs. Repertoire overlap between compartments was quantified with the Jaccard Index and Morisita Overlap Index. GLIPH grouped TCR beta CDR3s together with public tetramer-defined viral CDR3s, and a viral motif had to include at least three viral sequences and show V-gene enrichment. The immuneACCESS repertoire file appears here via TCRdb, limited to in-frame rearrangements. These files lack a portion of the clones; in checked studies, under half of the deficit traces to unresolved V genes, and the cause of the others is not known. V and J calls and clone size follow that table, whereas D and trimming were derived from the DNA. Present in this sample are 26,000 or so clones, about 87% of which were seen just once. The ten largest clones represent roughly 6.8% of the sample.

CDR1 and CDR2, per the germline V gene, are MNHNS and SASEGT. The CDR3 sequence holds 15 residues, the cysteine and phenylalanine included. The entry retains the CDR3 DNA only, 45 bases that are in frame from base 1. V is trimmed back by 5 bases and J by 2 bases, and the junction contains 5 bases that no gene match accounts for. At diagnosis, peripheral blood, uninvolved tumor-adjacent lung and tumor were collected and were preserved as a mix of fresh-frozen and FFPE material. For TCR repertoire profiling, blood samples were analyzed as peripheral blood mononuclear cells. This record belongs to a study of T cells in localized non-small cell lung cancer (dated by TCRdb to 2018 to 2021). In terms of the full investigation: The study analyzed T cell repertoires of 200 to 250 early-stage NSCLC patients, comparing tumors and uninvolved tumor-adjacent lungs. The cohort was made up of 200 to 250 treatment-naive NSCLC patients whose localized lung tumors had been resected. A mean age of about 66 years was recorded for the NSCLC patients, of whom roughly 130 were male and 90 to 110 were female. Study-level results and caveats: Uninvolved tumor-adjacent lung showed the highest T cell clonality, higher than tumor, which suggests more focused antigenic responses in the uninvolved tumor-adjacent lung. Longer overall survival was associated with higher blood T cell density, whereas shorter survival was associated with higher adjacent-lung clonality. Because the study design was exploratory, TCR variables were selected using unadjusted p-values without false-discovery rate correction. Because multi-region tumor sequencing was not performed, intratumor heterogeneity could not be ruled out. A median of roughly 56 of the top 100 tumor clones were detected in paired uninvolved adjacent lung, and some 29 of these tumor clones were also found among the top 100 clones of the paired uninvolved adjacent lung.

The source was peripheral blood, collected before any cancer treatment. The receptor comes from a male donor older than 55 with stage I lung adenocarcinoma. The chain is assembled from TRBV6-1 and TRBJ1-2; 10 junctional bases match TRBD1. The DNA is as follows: TGTGCCAGCAGTCCCTGGACAGGGGGAAACTATGGCTACACCTTC. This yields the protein CASSPWTGGNYGYTF.